Sequencing of this T cell receptor beta chain was carried out in a study of cytomegalovirus exposure and HLA in healthy donors (TCRdb year 2017). Regarding the research as a whole: A later analysis indicated that the 110 or so validation repertoires were generated on the platform also employed for the 700 or so repertoires of the first cohort. The aim of the study was to test whether cataloging public T cell receptors could identify signatures of past pathogen exposure. A separate validation cohort of roughly 120 different subjects was used in addition to the approximately 700-subject first cohort. To predict cytomegalovirus infection status, the study combined high-throughput TCR immunosequencing, statistical association of individual TCRs with disease status, and machine learning. Results and caveats for the whole study, not just this receptor: Most TCR sequences were observed very rarely across donors, whereas some public TCRs were present in many individuals. In vitro tests confirmed that a few of the cytomegalovirus-associated TCR beta chains recognize cytomegalovirus antigens. The authors suggested that the approach could potentially be extended to other disease states and immunological phenotypes. The study gave a list of roughly 150 TCR beta chains associated with cytomegalovirus. All 120 or so repertoires were used to score co-occurrence in the validation cohort in a later analysis, because that analysis had no HLA typing for the cohort. Of the cluster scores, around 95% were above 0 in a later analysis, which found that TCRs clustered in the first cohort also tended to co-occur in the roughly 130 validation repertoires. The classifier was reported to diagnose cytomegalovirus status with high specificity and sensitivity in both the original and validation cohorts.

On this clone: Its binding antigen is unknown. No qualities accompany the bases; no much larger clone lies one base away.

Spanning cysteine to phenylalanine, the CDR3 consists of 13 amino acids. The DNA shown is the 39-base CDR3, in frame from base 1. V is shortened by 4 bases, J by 7 bases, and the region joining them spans 17 bases. As encoded in the germline V gene, CDR1 is SQVTM while CDR2 is ANQGSEA. Donors formed part of the validation cohort, which comprised 120 subjects and was distinct from the first cohort of under 850 subjects. Libraries were made using the immunoSEQ multiplex PCR assay. The authors' analysis ran thus. A statistical classification framework was developed to diagnose cytomegalovirus status using the catalog of TCR beta chain sequences. TCRdb carries this immuneACCESS record with in-frame sequences only. Its versions omit some clonotypes, under half of them owing to an unresolved V gene in the studies checked, with the rest unexplained. V and J calls and clone size are copied from that table; D and trimming were computed from the DNA. The sample table holds 150,000 to 200,000 clones, of which about nine tenths were seen once. The top ten constitute approximately 2.5% of the sample.

The source is a man between 18 and 35 years old in good health and CMV-seropositive. The sequencing input was PBMCs. Here the chain combines TRBV29-1 and TRBJ2-7, with no confidently assigned D gene. CDR3 protein: CSVGPSAYWEQYF. The nucleotide sequence is TGCAGCGTTGGTCCTAGTGCCTATTGGGAGCAGTACTTC.